This TCR beta chain was captured in a study of blood T cell repertoires in COVID-19. Repertoires were generated with immunoSEQ multiplex PCR, while TCRdb's copy carries only in-frame clones and drops some. The sample consists of under 200,000 clones, roughly 82% of them appearing once. CDR1 and CDR2 (germline): MNHEY, SMNVEV (reference sequence). V lost 4 bases and J lost 6; bases outside the gene matches: 7. The length of the CDR3 is 15 residues. The sequencing input was peripheral blood. The V call is TRBV27, the J call TRBJ1-5; 9 bases match TRBD1. This sequence was found in a woman aged 25 to 39 with acute or convalescent COVID-19. In DNA, the CDR3 is TGTGCCAGCAGTTCCGGGACAGGGCCCGGTCAGCCCCAGCATTTT. Amino acids: CASSSGTGPGQPQHF.